One T cell receptor (beta chain) is described in this entry. Antigen specificity is unknown. Terminally differentiated effector memory CD45RA+ cells were excluded from the naive CD8 cells, which were CD45RO-negative and positively selected for CCR7. Donors were Caucasian adults residing in Nashville, Tennessee, USA. This sample stems from a study of shared clonotypes between healthy human individuals. Germline-derived CDR1 and CDR2 are SEHNR and FQNEAQ (reference sequence). The CDR3 spans 14 residues. Sequencing used immunoSEQ multiplex PCR; TCRdb keeps in-frame clones, though not all of them. This sample has 2 million to 2.5 million clones, with just over 90% found just once. Study observations and caveats: Around 4.9% of naive CD4 clonotypes were shared across a handful of donors.

The specimen was naive CD8+ T cells from PBMCs. The receptor was derived from a man between 18 and 35 years old in good health. Some clones in this sample may be carry-over from other donors' samples. The chain carries TRBV7-9 and TRBJ2-5; D is uncertain. The J call is doubtful: the DNA matches TRBJ2-7 better. The CDR3 DNA follows: TGTGCCAGCAGCTTCCGATTACCCCCCTACGAGCAGTACTTC. Translated: CASSFRLPPYEQYF.